What follows are 25 T cell receptor beta chains derived from one specimen sequenced in a study of metastatic and nonmetastatic thyroid tumors. TCRdb reanalyzed the PCR reads with MiXCR. The sample holds 20,000 to 25,000 clones, 15% to 19% seen once. Nobody among the patients had been given any treatment before thyroid surgery. Specimen: blood. All receptors derive from a female donor with papillary thyroid cancer or a benign thyroid nodule (not recorded which). Some clones in this sample may be carry-over from other donors' samples.

With regard to this clone: Compared with germline, one end of the junction differs, possibly owing to a read error. The same CDR3 arises from other DNA sequences in this sample as well. The rearrangement links TRBV5-4 to TRBJ2-7, with 7 bases identical to TRBD1. Germline V gene sequence: CDR1 SGHNT, CDR2 YYREEE (reference sequence). The CDR3 loop spans 13 amino acids. This CDR3 is CASSRGTEYEQYF. For the CDR3, the DNA is TGCGCCAGCAGCAGAGGGACAGAATACGAGCAGTACTTC.

The genes are TRBV5-1 and TRBJ1-1, with D unclear. The V end was cut by 0 bases, the J end by 2 bases, with 8 bases between. Germline CDR1 SGHRS, CDR2 YFSETQ. The CDR3 totals 14 residues. The CDR3 DNA reads TGCGCCAGCAGCTTGGAAGCTCATAACACTGAAGCTTTCTTT. Encoded protein: CASSLEAHNTEAFF.

Within the sample, this clone is medium-sized. The rearrangement joins TRBV28 to TRBJ2-3, with TRBD2 as a possible D gene (6 bases). Deletions cut 6 bases from V and 1 base from J, with 11 bases between. This CDR3 is built from 14 residues. CDR1 and CDR2 (germline): MDHEN, SYDVKM. The chain's CDR3 is CASSEERGTDTQYF. CDR3 coding DNA: TGTGCCAGCAGCGAAGAGCGGGGCACAGATACGCAGTATTTT. Based on the CDR3 plus reference TRBV28 and TRBJ2-3, the full variable domain is DVKVTQSSRYLVKRTGEKVFLECVQDMDHENMFWYRQDPGLGLRLIYFSYDVKMKEKGDIPEGYSVSREKKERFSLILESASTNQTSMYLCASSEERGTDTQYFGPGTRLTVL.

This clone is deemed medium-sized. The genes are TRBV28 and TRBJ1-2, with 8 positions matching TRBD1. Germline assignment: CDR1 MDHEN and CDR2 SYDVKM. This CDR3 is built from 16 residues. J lost 1 base, V lost 5 bases, and 9 bases had no gene match. The CDR3 here is CASSILTGGNNYGYTF. CDR3 nucleotide sequence: TGTGCCAGCAGTATCCTCACAGGGGGGAATAACTATGGCTACACCTTC.

This clone showed up many times. The chain combines TRBV2 with TRBJ2-7; D remains ambiguous. Trimming took off 8 bases at V and 1 base at J, with 15 bases between the two ends. CDR3 size: 14 residues. Germline V gene sequence: CDR1 SNHLY, CDR2 FYNNEI. This CDR3 reads CASPKMTDSYEQYF. The CDR3, as DNA: TGTGCCAGCCCCAAAATGACTGATTCCTACGAGCAGTACTTC.

This clone was picked up a small number of times. The J gene is TRBJ1-2, the V gene TRBV6-1; tentatively, D is TRBD1 (5 bases). CDR1 and CDR2 (germline): MNHNS, SASEGT. Trimming took 3 bases from V and 9 from J, leaving 14 bases between them. The CDR3 sequence is 13 residues long. The CDR3 spells CASSDGAGRCYTF. In DNA, the CDR3 is TGTGCCAGCAGTGATGGGGCAGGGCGTTGCTACACCTTC.

In its sample, this clone is medium-sized. V and J are TRBV29-1 and TRBJ2-7; the D is unclear. CDR1 and CDR2 from the germline V gene are SQVTM and ANQGSEA. V was trimmed by 3 bases and J by 0 bases, leaving 9 bases between them. The CDR3 consists of 13 residues. The DNA of the CDR3 is TGCAGCGTTGATCGGCCTAACTCCTACGAGCAGTACTTC. Residues: CSVDRPNSYEQYF.

This clone has just a few counts. V is TRBV28 and J is TRBJ2-7; tentatively, D is TRBD2 (7 bases). This CDR3 region has 14 residues. The germline V and J ends were trimmed by 2 bases and 3 bases, with 11 bases remaining between them. The germline CDR1 and CDR2 sequences are MDHEN and SYDVKM. Written as DNA, the CDR3 is TGTGCCAGCAGTTTAGAAGGGGGGGTCTACGAGCAGTACTTC. Translating gives CASSLEGGVYEQYF. Using reference TRBV28 and TRBJ2-7 for the parts outside the CDR3, the full variable domain is DVKVTQSSRYLVKRTGEKVFLECVQDMDHENMFWYRQDPGLGLRLIYFSYDVKMKEKGDIPEGYSVSREKKERFSLILESASTNQTSMYLCASSLEGGVYEQYFGPGTRLTVT.

By proportion, this clone is medium-sized. The chain recombines TRBV28 with TRBJ1-2; D may be TRBD1 (5 bases). The germline V gene encodes CDR1 MDHEN and CDR2 SYDVKM. The CDR3 has 15 amino acids. Trimming removed 1 base from V and 6 bases from J, with 15 bases in between. The CDR3 region has the DNA TGTGCCAGCAGTTTATCGTCTTGGGGACCCAATGGCTACACCTTC. Translation: CASSLSSWGPNGYTF.

About this clone itself: A junction boundary mismatches the germline segment, possibly from a read error. In DNA, the CDR3 is TGTGCCAGCAGTGACTCTGAACCAACCGGAGGGAGGAAACTGTTTTTT. Translated: CASSDSEPTGGRKLFF. This chain uses TRBV6-2 or TRBV6-3 with TRBJ1-4; D remains unclear. Germline V lookup: CDR1 MNHEY, CDR2 SVGEGT. The CDR3 runs 16 residues.

The genes are TRBV20-1 and TRBJ2-2, with D maybe TRBD2 (6 bases). Trimming stripped 3 bases from V and 4 bases from J, with 12 bases between. The germline V gene has CDR1 DFQATT and CDR2 SNEGSKA (reference sequence). This CDR3 comprises 14 residues. The CDR3 loop reads CSARPGVSTGELFF. CDR3 nucleotides: TGCAGTGCTAGGCCGGGAGTTTCCACCGGGGAGCTGTTTTTT.

This CDR3 reads CASRWGGYGYTF. The CDR3 region has the DNA TGTGCCAGCAGGTGGGGGGGCTATGGCTACACCTTC. The J gene is TRBJ1-2, the V gene TRBV5-8, with D perhaps TRBD1 (5 bases). This CDR3 has 12 amino acids. Trimming pared 5 bases from V and 4 bases from J, leaving 9 bases between. The germline V gene encodes CDR1 SGHTS and CDR2 YDEGEE.

The rearrangement links TRBV6-1 to TRBJ2-5; TRBD2 aligns across 9 bases. Germline trimming cut 4 bases from V and 1 base from J; bases unmatched to any gene: 4. The length of the CDR3 is 15 residues. Germline V gene data show CDR1 as MNHNS and CDR2 as SASEGT. CDR3 nucleotide sequence: TGTGCCAGCAGTGTTCTAGCGGGATGCCAAGAGACCCAGTACTTC. This translates into CASSVLAGCQETQYF.

This clone was detected many times. The chain is built from TRBV2 and TRBJ1-6; D call uncertain. The CDR3 length is 12 residues. Trimming removed 3 bases from V and 6 bases from J, with 3 bases in between. Germline V gene data show CDR1 as SNHLY and CDR2 as FYNNEI. In DNA, the CDR3 is TGTGCCAGCAGTGACAGTAATTCACCCCTCCACTTT. This translates into CASSDSNSPLHF.

Sample share makes this clone medium-sized (0.01 to 0.1%). This chain uses TRBV6-1 with TRBJ2-2, with D perhaps TRBD1 (6 bases). V was shortened by 6 bases and J by 7 bases, with 15 bases between the two germline ends. The CDR3 length is 14 residues. Germline loops: CDR1 MNHNS, CDR2 SASEGT. CDR3 amino acids: CASSTGLGGGELFF. CDR3 coding DNA: TGTGCCAGCAGCACCGGGCTAGGGGGCGGGGAGCTGTTTTTT.

This sequence joins TRBV19 and TRBJ1-5, with 7 bases aligning to TRBD1. Germline CDR1 and CDR2: LNHDA and SQIVND (reference sequence). V lost 3 bases, J lost 3 bases, and 11 bases stayed unmatched. There are 17 residues in the CDR3. The CDR3 protein is CASSIHTGTDYNQPQHF. In DNA, the CDR3 is TGTGCCAGTAGTATCCACACCGGGACAGACTACAATCAGCCCCAGCATTTT.

The sample holds many counts of this clone. The rearrangement uses TRBV7-6 and TRBJ2-1, with 11 nucleotides matching TRBD2. Germline loops: CDR1 SGHVS, CDR2 FNYEAQ. The CDR3 has 15 residues. The V segment lost 5 bases and the J segment 6 bases; nucleotides outside the gene matches: 6. The CDR3 DNA follows: TGTGCCAGCAGCCTCACTAGCGGGAGTAGCAATGAGCAGTTCTTC. It encodes CASSLTSGSSNEQFF.

This clone occurred many times. The chain uses TRBV29-1 and TRBJ2-3; perhaps TRBD2 as D (6 bases). V was trimmed by 4 bases and J by 4 bases, leaving 12 bases between them. The CDR3 runs to 13 residues. CDR1 is SQVTM, CDR2 ANQGSEA, per germline. The CDR3 is CSVVAGGADTQYF. The CDR3, as DNA: TGCAGCGTTGTCGCAGGAGGGGCAGATACGCAGTATTTT.

The rearrangement links TRBV11-3 to TRBJ1-2; tentatively, D is TRBD1 (6 bases). Germline V gene lookup returns CDR1 SGHNT and CDR2 YENEEA. This CDR3 has 15 amino acids. V was trimmed by 3 bases and J by 3 bases, leaving 14 bases between them. CDR3 loop: CASSLGGVGDYGYTF. DNA of the CDR3: TGTGCCAGCAGCTTGGGGGGCGTAGGAGACTATGGCTACACCTTC.

This clone was seen ten or more times. This chain links TRBV5-1 with TRBJ2-3; 12 nucleotides match TRBD2. The junction had 10 bases not matched to a gene; V was cut back by 6 bases and J by 5 bases. Germline V gives CDR1 SGHRS, CDR2 YFSETQ. The length of the CDR3 is 16 residues. The CDR3 sequence is CASNPLLTSGGDTQYF. The CDR3 coding sequence is TGCGCCAGCAATCCCCTTCTGACTAGCGGGGGAGATACGCAGTATTTT.

This clone was recorded at least ten times. For the CDR3, the DNA is TGTGCCAGCAGCGGGGGCTTTTCAGGGGCGTATGGCTACACCTTC. Translation gives CASSGGFSGAYGYTF. This chain links TRBV5-6 with TRBJ1-2; D possibly corresponds to TRBD1 (6 bases). The CDR3 is 15 amino acids. V was trimmed by 4 bases and J by 5 bases, leaving 18 bases between them. CDR1 SGHDT and CDR2 YYEEEE come from the germline V gene. Complete variable domain (other parts from reference TRBV5-6 and TRBJ1-2): DAGVTQSPTHLIKTRGQQVTLRCSPKSGHDTVSWYQQALGQGPQFIFQYYEEEERQRGNFPDRFSGHQFPNYSSELNVNALLLGDSALYLCASSGGFSGAYGYTFGSGTRLTVV.

This clone showed up many times. The chain recombines TRBV20-1 with TRBJ1-1, with 10 bases aligning to TRBD1. The CDR3 totals 15 residues. The germline V gene encodes CDR1 DFQATT and CDR2 SNEGSKA (reference sequence). With V trimmed by 5 bases and J by 6 bases, 12 bases remained unmatched. The CDR3 nucleotides read TGCAGTGCTCTACCCGGGACAGGGGTTTTCTCTGAAGCTTTCTTT. It specifies CSALPGTGVFSEAFF.

In this sample, this clone turned up a few times. The chain joins TRBV11-2 to TRBJ2-2, with TRBD1 matching 7 bases. Germline trimming cut 5 bases from V and 4 bases from J; bases unmatched to any gene: 4. Germline loops: CDR1 SGHAT, CDR2 FQNNGV. The CDR3 runs 14 residues. This CDR3 is CASSIPGGTGELFF. CDR3 sequence (DNA): TGTGCCAGCAGCATACCAGGGGGCACCGGGGAGCTGTTTTTT. Full variable domain (rest looked up from reference TRBV11-2 and TRBJ2-2): EAGVAQSPRYKIIEKRQSVAFWCNPISGHATLYWYQQILGQGPKLLIQFQNNGVVDDSQLPKDRFSAERLKGVDSTLKIQPAKLEDSAVYLCASSIPGGTGELFFGEGSRLTVL.

This clone was counted at least ten times. The chain joins TRBV11-2 to TRBJ2-7; 9 bases are shared with TRBD1. This CDR3 region has 16 residues. The J segment lost 7 bases and the V segment lost 1 base, leaving 11 bases of the junction unmatched. CDR1 and CDR2 (germline): SGHAT, FQNNGV. CDR3 sequence: CASSLGTGGAFREQYF. The CDR3 DNA is TGTGCCAGCAGCTTAGGAACAGGGGGCGCTTTCCGGGAGCAGTACTTC.

This clone was detected once. The V and J genes are TRBV7-3 and TRBJ2-1; maybe TRBD2 (5 bases). The V end lost 2 bases, the J end lost 7 bases, and 12 bases lay between the germline ends. Germline-derived CDR1 and CDR2 are SGHTA and FQGTGA. This CDR3 has 14 residues. The CDR3 reads CASSLGSGMNEQFF. In nucleotides, the CDR3 is TGTGCCAGCAGCTTAGGTTCCGGGATGAATGAGCAGTTCTTC.